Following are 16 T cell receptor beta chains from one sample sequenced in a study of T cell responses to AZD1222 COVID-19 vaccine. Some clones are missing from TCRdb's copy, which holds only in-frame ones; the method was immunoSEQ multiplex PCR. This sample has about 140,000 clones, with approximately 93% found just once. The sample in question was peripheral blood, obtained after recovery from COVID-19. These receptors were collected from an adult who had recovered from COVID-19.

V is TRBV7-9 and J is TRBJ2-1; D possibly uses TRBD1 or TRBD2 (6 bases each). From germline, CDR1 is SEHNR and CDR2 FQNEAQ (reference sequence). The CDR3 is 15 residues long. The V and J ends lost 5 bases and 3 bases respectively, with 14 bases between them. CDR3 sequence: CASSNPRGVYNEQFF. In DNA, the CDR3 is TGTGCCAGCAGCAACCCTAGGGGGGTCTACAATGAGCAGTTCTTC.

CDR3 residues: CASSVRTSTDTQYF. CDR3 bases: TGTGCCAGCAGCGTCCGGACTAGCACAGATACGCAGTATTTT. The chain couples TRBV3-1 (or the pseudogene TRBV3-2) to TRBJ2-3; a weak D match, TRBD2 (5 bases). CDR1 is LGHDT, CDR2 YNNKEL, per germline (reference sequence). The length of the CDR3 is 14 residues. V was cut by 5 bases and J by 0 bases, with 9 bases left in between.

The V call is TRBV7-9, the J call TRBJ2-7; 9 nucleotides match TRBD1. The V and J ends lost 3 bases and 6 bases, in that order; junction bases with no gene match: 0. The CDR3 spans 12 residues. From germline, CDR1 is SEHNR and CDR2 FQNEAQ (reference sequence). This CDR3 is CASSLTGGEQYF. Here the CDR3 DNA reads TGTGCCAGCAGCTTGACAGGGGGCGAGCAGTACTTC.

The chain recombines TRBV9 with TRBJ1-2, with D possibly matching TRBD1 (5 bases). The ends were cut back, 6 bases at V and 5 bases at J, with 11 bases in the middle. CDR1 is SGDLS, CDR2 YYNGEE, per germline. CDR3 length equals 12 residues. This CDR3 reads CASTRDVYGYTF. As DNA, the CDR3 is TGTGCCAGCACCAGGGACGTTTATGGCTACACCTTC. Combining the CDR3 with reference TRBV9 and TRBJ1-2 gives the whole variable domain DSGVTQTPKHLITATGQRVTLRCSPRSGDLSVYWYQQSLDQGLQFLIQYYNGEERAKGNILERFSAQQFPDLHSELNLSSLELGDSALYFCASTRDVYGYTFGSGTRLTVV.

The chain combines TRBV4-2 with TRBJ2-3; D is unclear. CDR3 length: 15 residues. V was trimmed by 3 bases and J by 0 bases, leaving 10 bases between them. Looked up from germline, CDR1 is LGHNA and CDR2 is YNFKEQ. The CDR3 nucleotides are TGTGCCAGCAGCCAGATAGGGCTAAGCACAGATACGCAGTATTTT. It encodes CASSQIGLSTDTQYF.

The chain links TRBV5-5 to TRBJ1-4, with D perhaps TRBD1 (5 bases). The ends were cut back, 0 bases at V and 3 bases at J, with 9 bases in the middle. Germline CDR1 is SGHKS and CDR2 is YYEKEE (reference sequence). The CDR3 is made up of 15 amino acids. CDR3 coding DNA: TGTGCCAGCAGCTTGGCGGCAGGGTCTAATGAAAAACTGTTTTTT. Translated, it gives CASSLAAGSNEKLFF.

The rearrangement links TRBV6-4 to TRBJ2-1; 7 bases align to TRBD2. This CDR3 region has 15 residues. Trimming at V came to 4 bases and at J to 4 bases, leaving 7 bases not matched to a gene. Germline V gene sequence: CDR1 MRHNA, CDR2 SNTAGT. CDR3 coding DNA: TGTGCCAGCAGTGTCTCCAGCGGGGCTTACAATGAGCAGTTCTTC. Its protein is CASSVSSGAYNEQFF.

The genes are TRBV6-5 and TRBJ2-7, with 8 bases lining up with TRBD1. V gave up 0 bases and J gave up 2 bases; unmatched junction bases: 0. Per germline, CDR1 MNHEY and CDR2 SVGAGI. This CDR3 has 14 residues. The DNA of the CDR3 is TGTGCCAGCAGTTACTCGACAGGGGCCTACGAGCAGTACTTC. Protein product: CASSYSTGAYEQYF.

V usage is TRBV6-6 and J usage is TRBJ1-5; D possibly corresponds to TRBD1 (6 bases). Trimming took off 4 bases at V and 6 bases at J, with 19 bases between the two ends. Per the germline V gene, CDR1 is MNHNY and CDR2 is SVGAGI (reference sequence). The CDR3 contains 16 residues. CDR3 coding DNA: TGTGCCAGCAGTTCCCAGGGAGGGGGGGCCGGTCAGCCCCAGCATTTT. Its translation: CASSSQGGGAGQPQHF.

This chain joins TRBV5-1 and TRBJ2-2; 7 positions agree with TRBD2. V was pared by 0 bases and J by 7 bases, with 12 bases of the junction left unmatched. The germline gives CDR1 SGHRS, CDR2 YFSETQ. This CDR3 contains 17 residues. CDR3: CASSLELAGVEGGELFF. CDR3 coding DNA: TGCGCCAGCAGCTTGGAATTGGCGGGAGTAGAGGGCGGGGAGCTGTTTTTT. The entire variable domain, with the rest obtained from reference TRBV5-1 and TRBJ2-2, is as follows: KAGVTQTPRYLIKTRGQQVTLSCSPISGHRSVSWYQQTPGQGLQFLFEYFSETQRNKGNFPGRFSGRQFSNSRSEMNVSTLELGDSALYLCASSLELAGVEGGELFFGEGSRLTVL.

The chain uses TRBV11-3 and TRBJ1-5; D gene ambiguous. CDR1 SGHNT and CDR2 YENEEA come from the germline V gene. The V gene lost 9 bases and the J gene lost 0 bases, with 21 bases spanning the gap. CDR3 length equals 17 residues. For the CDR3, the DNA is TGTGCCAGGTGGCGGTCGGGCGCCCCTTATAGCAATCAGCCCCAGCATTTT. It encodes CARWRSGAPYSNQPQHF.

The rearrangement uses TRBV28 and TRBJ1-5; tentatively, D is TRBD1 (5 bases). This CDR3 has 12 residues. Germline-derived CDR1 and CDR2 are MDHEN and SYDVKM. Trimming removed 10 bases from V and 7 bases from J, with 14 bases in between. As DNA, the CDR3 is TGTGCCACCGAGGGGACGGGCCAGCCCCAGCATTTT. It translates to CATEGTGQPQHF.

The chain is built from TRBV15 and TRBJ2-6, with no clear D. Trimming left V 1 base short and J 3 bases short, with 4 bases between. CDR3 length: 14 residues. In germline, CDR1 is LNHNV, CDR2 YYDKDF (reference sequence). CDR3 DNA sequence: TGTGCCACCAGCAGAGTAAGTGGGGCCAACGTCCTGACTTTC. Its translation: CATSRVSGANVLTF.

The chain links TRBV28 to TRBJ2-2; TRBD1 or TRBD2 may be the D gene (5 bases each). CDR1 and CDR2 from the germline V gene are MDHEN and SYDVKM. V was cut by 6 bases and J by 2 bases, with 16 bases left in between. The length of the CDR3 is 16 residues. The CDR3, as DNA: TGTGCCAGCAGCTCCTCGGGACGGCTAAACACCGGGGAGCTGTTTTTT. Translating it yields CASSSSGRLNTGELFF.

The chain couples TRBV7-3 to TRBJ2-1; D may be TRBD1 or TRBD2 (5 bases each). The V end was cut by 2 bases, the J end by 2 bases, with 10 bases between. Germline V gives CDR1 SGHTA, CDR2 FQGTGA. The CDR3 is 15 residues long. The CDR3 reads CASSLLGGPYNEQFF. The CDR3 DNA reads TGTGCCAGCAGCTTACTTGGGGGACCCTACAATGAGCAGTTCTTC.

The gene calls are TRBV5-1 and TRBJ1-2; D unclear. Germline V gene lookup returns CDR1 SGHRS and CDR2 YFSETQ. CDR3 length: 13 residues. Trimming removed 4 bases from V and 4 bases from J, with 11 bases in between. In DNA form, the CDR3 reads TGCGCCAGCAGCCCCGGACTGAGCTATGGCTACACCTTC. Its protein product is CASSPGLSYGYTF.